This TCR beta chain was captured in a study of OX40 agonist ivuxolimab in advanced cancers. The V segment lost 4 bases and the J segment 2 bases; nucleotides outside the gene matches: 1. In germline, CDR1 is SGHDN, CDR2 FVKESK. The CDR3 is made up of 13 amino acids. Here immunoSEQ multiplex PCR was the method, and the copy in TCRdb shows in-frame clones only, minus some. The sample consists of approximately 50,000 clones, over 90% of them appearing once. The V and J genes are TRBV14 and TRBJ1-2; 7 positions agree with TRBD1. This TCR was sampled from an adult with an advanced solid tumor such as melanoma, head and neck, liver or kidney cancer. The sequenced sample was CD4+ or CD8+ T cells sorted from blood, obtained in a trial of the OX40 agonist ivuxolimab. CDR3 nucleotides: TGTGCCAGCAGCCCGGGACAGAACTATGGCTACACCTTC. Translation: CASSPGQNYGYTF.